This T cell receptor beta chain was profiled in a study of T cell clones after liver transplantation. Study in general: Three of eight recipients were HCV-positive; others had non-autoimmune, non-viral indications. General observations from the study: Donor-reactive sequences fell more than third party-reactive ones, suggesting partial deletion.

Regarding this clone: What it binds is unknown.

The repertoire was sequenced with immunoSEQ multiplex PCR; TCRdb's copy has only in-frame clones and lacks some. The table includes fewer than 50,000 clones, about 82% detected once. There are 16 residues in the CDR3. V was pared by 3 bases and J by 4 bases, with 16 bases between. The germline CDR1 and CDR2 sequences are MGHRA and YSYEKL. The chain combines TRBV4-1 with TRBJ2-1; no definite D call. The sample was CD4+ T cells from blood, taken 24 months after liver transplant. The receptor was derived from a human patient who received a liver transplant. Some T cells may arise from the graft donor. The CDR3 spells CASSHRLEDAYNEQFF. For the CDR3, the DNA is TGCGCCAGCAGCCACCGACTTGAAGACGCATACAATGAGCAGTTCTTC.